Shown below are 26 T cell receptor beta chains from a single sample sequenced in a study of blood T cell repertoires in COVID-19. TCRdb's copy holds only in-frame clones and misses some; the assay was immunoSEQ multiplex PCR. The table lists 210,000 or so clones, roughly 87% of them singletons. The specimen sequenced was peripheral blood. All receptors come from a man aged 35 to 55 with active or convalescent COVID-19.

V is TRBV5-1 and J is TRBJ2-5; D unclear. This CDR3 has 14 amino acids. V lost 0 bases and J lost 1, with 7 bases in between. Germline loops: CDR1 SGHRS, CDR2 YFSETQ. CDR3 DNA: TGCGCCAGCAGCTTGGCCCAGATCCAAGAGACCCAGTACTTC. Translating it yields CASSLAQIQETQYF.

This sequence joins TRBV7-9 and TRBJ2-3; a weak D match, TRBD1 (6 bases). Germline assignment: CDR1 SEHNR and CDR2 FQNEAQ (reference sequence). V was cut by 1 base and J by 2 bases, with 10 bases left in between. The CDR3 has 15 residues. CDR3 DNA sequence: TGTGCCAGCAGCTTAGGGGCAGGGGACACAGATACGCAGTATTTT. This translates into CASSLGAGDTDTQYF.

The chain couples TRBV29-1 to TRBJ2-5; 7 nucleotides align to TRBD1. Germline CDR1 reads SQVTM; CDR2 reads ANQGSEA. V lost 5 bases, J lost 0 bases, and 6 bases stayed unmatched. The CDR3 extends over 14 amino acids. CDR3: CSVRDRRNQETQYF. The CDR3 DNA sequence: TGCAGCGTTAGGGACAGAAGGAACCAAGAGACCCAGTACTTC.

This chain uses TRBV7-2 with TRBJ2-1; 10 positions agree with TRBD2. Germline V lookup: CDR1 SGHTA, CDR2 FQGNSA. The CDR3 spans 15 residues. Trimming cost V 2 bases and J 9 bases; bases outside gene matches: 7. Here the CDR3 reads CASSLRLAGAGEQFF. Written as DNA, the CDR3 is TGTGCCAGCAGCTTAAGGCTAGCGGGGGCGGGTGAGCAGTTCTTC.

The V gene is TRBV2, the J gene TRBJ1-4, with 11 bases aligning to TRBD1. Germline values: CDR1 SNHLY, CDR2 FYNNEI. V trimming: 7 bases; J trimming: 3 bases; junction bases outside the gene matches: 4. The CDR3 is made up of 15 amino acids. The CDR3 protein is CASNGQGAANEKLFF. The DNA of the CDR3 is TGTGCCAGCAACGGACAGGGGGCGGCTAATGAAAAACTGTTTTTT.

The gene calls are TRBV5-1 and TRBJ2-7; possible D gene TRBD1, 5 bases. CDR1 and CDR2 (germline): SGHRS, YFSETQ. Trimming took off 4 bases at V and 2 bases at J, with 16 bases between the two ends. The CDR3 contains 15 residues. The CDR3 DNA sequence: TGCGCCAGCAGCAGCACAGGAGAACCTCCCTACGAGCAGTACTTC. Protein: CASSSTGEPPYEQYF.

The chain carries TRBV7-3 and TRBJ2-2; 8 bases fit TRBD2. The germline gives CDR1 SGHTA, CDR2 FQGTGA. After removal of 1 base from V and 3 bases from J, the junction contained 7 bases not matched to a gene. The CDR3 consists of 17 residues. CDR3: CASSLNPGGPDTGELFF. The CDR3 DNA is TGTGCCAGCAGCTTAAATCCGGGGGGGCCGGACACCGGGGAGCTGTTTTTT.

This clone was detected a few times. The chain joins TRBV7-6 to TRBJ1-2, with TRBD1 matching 7 bases. This CDR3 comprises 15 residues. Germline trimming cut 4 bases from V and 5 bases from J; bases unmatched to any gene: 10. Germline V gene data show CDR1 as SGHVS and CDR2 as FNYEAQ. The CDR3 region is CASSSHDRDFYGYTF. As DNA, the CDR3 is TGTGCCAGCAGCTCCCACGACAGGGATTTTTATGGCTACACCTTC.

This chain uses TRBV29-1 with TRBJ1-2; D is uncertain. The germline gives CDR1 SQVTM, CDR2 ANQGSEA. The V end lost 7 bases, the J end lost 1 base, and 16 bases lay between the germline ends. The CDR3 extends over 14 amino acids. CDR3 sequence: CSAGGGKLNYGYTF. The CDR3 coding sequence is TGCAGCGCCGGAGGTGGCAAGCTTAACTATGGCTACACCTTC.

The chain carries TRBV12-3 or TRBV12-4 and TRBJ1-1; D call uncertain. This CDR3 region has 13 residues. V was trimmed by 2 bases and J by 8 bases, leaving 12 bases between them. CDR3 coding DNA: TGTGCCAGCAGTTTAAGTATCTATTCCGAAGCTTTCTTT. It encodes CASSLSIYSEAFF.

The genes are TRBV2 and TRBJ2-3, with 12 bases lining up with TRBD2. This CDR3 is built from 13 residues. Germline V gene lookup returns CDR1 SNHLY and CDR2 FYNNEI. Trimming at V came to 9 bases and at J to 5 bases, leaving 3 bases not matched to a gene. For the CDR3, the DNA is TGTGCCAGGCCGGGACTAGCGGGAGATACGCAGTATTTT. This gives the protein CARPGLAGDTQYF.

About this clone: Other nucleotide sequences in the sample specify the same CDR3. The genes are TRBV12-3 or TRBV12-4 and TRBJ1-6; D gene unclear. V gave up 5 bases and J gave up 1 base, with 3 bases separating them. The CDR3 is 13 amino acids. The CDR3 DNA is TGTGCCAGCAGTGTATCCTATAATTCACCCCTCCACTTT. This sequence encodes CASSVSYNSPLHF.

The CDR3 nucleotides read TGTGCCACCAGTGACCAGACGGGGGGCCGGACTGAAGCTTTCTTT. It yields the protein CATSDQTGGRTEAFF. The chain is built from TRBV24-1 and TRBJ1-1, with a weak D call TRBD1 (6 bases). V lost 4 bases and J lost 5, with 16 bases in between. The CDR3 is 15 residues long. The V gene's germline CDR1 is KGHDR and CDR2 SFDVKD.

The chain recombines TRBV27 with TRBJ1-3; a possible D gene is TRBD1 (6 bases). The CDR3 runs 17 residues. Looked up from germline, CDR1 is MNHEY and CDR2 is SMNVEV (reference sequence). V lost 5 bases and J 0 bases, leaving 17 bases between the germline ends. CDR3 in amino acids: CASSRGSYRDSGNTIYF. The CDR3 coding sequence is TGTGCCAGCAGTCGCGGCTCATACAGGGACTCTGGAAACACCATATATTTT.

The chain's CDR3 is CASRARQGDFYEKLFF. CDR3 nucleotides: TGCGCCAGCAGGGCGAGACAGGGGGATTTTTATGAAAAACTGTTTTTT. The chain has TRBV5-1 and TRBJ1-4; 9 bases line up with TRBD1. The CDR3 covers 16 residues. Germline CDR1 and CDR2: SGHRS and YFSETQ. The V segment lost 5 bases and the J segment 6 bases; nucleotides outside the gene matches: 11.

The chain joins TRBV29-1 to TRBJ2-1, with D uncertain. V was clipped by 6 bases and J by 4 bases, with 4 bases between them. The germline V gene encodes CDR1 SQVTM and CDR2 ANQGSEA. The CDR3 loop spans 10 amino acids. The CDR3 sequence is CSVSYNEQFF. In nucleotides, the CDR3 is TGCAGCGTGTCTTACAATGAGCAGTTCTTC.

This clone occurred a few times. The chain links TRBV5-5 to TRBJ1-2; 7 bases match TRBD1. The junction had 13 bases not matched to a gene; V was cut back by 4 bases and J by 1 base. The CDR3 contains 17 residues. Per germline, CDR1 SGHKS and CDR2 YYEKEE (reference sequence). The CDR3 DNA is TGTGCCAGCAGCACGGGACAGATGATATTATATAACTATGGCTACACCTTC. Residues: CASSTGQMILYNYGYTF.

This clone was recorded a few times. This rearrangement joins TRBV3-1 (or the pseudogene TRBV3-2) to TRBJ1-5; unclear D gene. V was shortened by 2 bases and J by 4 bases, with 9 bases between the two germline ends. Germline V gives CDR1 LGHDT, CDR2 YNNKEL (reference sequence). There are 14 residues in the CDR3. Here the CDR3 DNA reads TGTGCCAGCAGCCAACGGGGAATGAATCAGCCCCAGCATTTT. Translated: CASSQRGMNQPQHF.

V is TRBV29-1 and J is TRBJ1-4, with 11 bases aligning to TRBD1. The CDR3 is made up of 13 amino acids. Trimming at V came to 7 bases and at J to 7 bases, leaving 5 bases not matched to a gene. The germline gives CDR1 SQVTM, CDR2 ANQGSEA. Here the CDR3 reads CSAWTGGFEKLFF. The CDR3 DNA reads as TGCAGCGCCTGGACAGGGGGCTTTGAAAAACTGTTTTTT.

V usage is TRBV7-6 and J usage is TRBJ1-5; D perhaps matches TRBD1 (5 bases). The CDR3 sequence is 18 residues long. Germline V CDR1 and CDR2: SGHVS, FNYEAQ. The V gene lost 3 bases and the J gene lost 2 bases, with 20 bases spanning the gap. The chain's CDR3 is CASSLAWGGDIGNQPQHF. The CDR3 nucleotides are TGTGCCAGCAGCTTGGCTTGGGGGGGGGATATTGGCAATCAGCCCCAGCATTTT. The entire variable domain, with the rest obtained from reference TRBV7-6 and TRBJ1-5, is as follows: GAGVSQSPRYKVTKRGQDVALRCDPISGHVSLYWYRQALGQGPEFLTYFNYEAQQDKSGLPNDRFSAERPEGSISTLTIQRTEQRDSAMYRCASSLAWGGDIGNQPQHFGDGTRLSIL.

The chain has TRBV28 and TRBJ1-4, with D tentatively TRBD1 (5 bases). Germline V gene sequence: CDR1 MDHEN, CDR2 SYDVKM. The CDR3 spans 17 residues. The V gene lost 4 bases and the J gene lost 4 bases, with 19 bases spanning the gap. The CDR3 here is CASSSIRSVRVNEKLFF. As DNA, the CDR3 is TGTGCCAGCAGTTCCATTCGTTCGGTCAGGGTTAATGAAAAACTGTTTTTT.

V gene TRBV7-6 combines with J gene TRBJ2-2; 7 bases are shared with TRBD2. CDR3 length equals 16 residues. The germline V gene encodes CDR1 SGHVS and CDR2 FNYEAQ. V trimming: 0 bases; J trimming: 3 bases; junction bases outside the gene matches: 4. CDR3 DNA: TGTGCCAGCAGCTTAGCCGGGGGGAGGTACACCGGGGAGCTGTTTTTT. Protein: CASSLAGGRYTGELFF.

This chain joins TRBV10-3 and TRBJ1-1; no definite D call. The CDR3 is made up of 13 amino acids. Trimming shortened V by 6 bases and J by 1 base, and 9 bases separated the two germline ends. Germline assignment: CDR1 ENHRY and CDR2 SYGVKD. The CDR3 bases are TGTGCCATCAGAACGTCGGGGAACACTGAAGCTTTCTTT. Translating it yields CAIRTSGNTEAFF.

V gene TRBV5-4 combines with J gene TRBJ1-2, with 9 nucleotides matching TRBD1. The CDR3 has 14 amino acids. The V and J ends lost 2 bases and 4 bases, in that order; junction bases with no gene match: 3. Germline V gene lookup returns CDR1 SGHNT and CDR2 YYREEE (reference sequence). In nucleotides, the CDR3 is TGTGCCAGCAGCTTACGGGACAGGGCCTATGGCTACACCTTC. This translates into CASSLRDRAYGYTF.

The V and J genes are TRBV19 and TRBJ1-2; 9 bases are shared with TRBD1. V shed 8 bases and J 4 bases; nucleotides not matched to a gene: 5. The CDR3 has 13 amino acids. Germline CDR1 reads LNHDA; CDR2 reads SQIVND (reference sequence). CDR3 sequence: CASAPQGAYGYTF. CDR3 coding DNA: TGTGCCAGTGCACCACAGGGGGCCTATGGCTACACCTTC.

This chain connects TRBV27 to TRBJ2-7; D is uncertain. The CDR3 loop spans 14 amino acids. The V gene lost 2 bases and the J gene lost 2 bases, with 10 bases spanning the gap. Germline V gives CDR1 MNHEY, CDR2 SMNVEV (reference sequence). Written as DNA, the CDR3 is TGTGCCAGCAGTTTAATGAGTCTTCCCTACGAGCAGTACTTC. This sequence encodes CASSLMSLPYEQYF.